A few counts support the clone carrying this TCR beta chain. What it binds is not known. The data were obtained in a study of identical twins. Healthy Caucasian donors formed the entire cohort. Study-level points and caveats: Whereas memory repertoires showed no such difference, abundant cord blood beta clonotypes carried fewer insertions. Out-of-frame alpha sequences that twins shared showed excess low generation probability.

Each CDR3 protein gets one entry after TCRdb re-called the 5' RACE reads with MiXCR. The sample holds about 660,000 distinct CDR3 sequences, under 9% seen once. The sample was also linked to a second study, of yellow fever vaccine responses in identical twins. That work adds: Twins' vaccine T cell response reportedly gave the appearance of partial convergence and partial personalization.

The sequencing input was PBMCs. The source is a woman younger than 30 in good health.

CDR3 loop: CASNNRQGVYEQYF. CDR3 bases: TGTGCCAGCAACAACAGACAGGGGGTCTACGAGCAGTACTTC. The chain carries TRBV7-2 and TRBJ2-7; 9 bases match TRBD1. J gave up 3 bases and V 7 bases, and 7 bases lay outside the gene matches. Looked up from germline, CDR1 is SGHTA and CDR2 is FQGNSA. The CDR3 extends over 14 amino acids.